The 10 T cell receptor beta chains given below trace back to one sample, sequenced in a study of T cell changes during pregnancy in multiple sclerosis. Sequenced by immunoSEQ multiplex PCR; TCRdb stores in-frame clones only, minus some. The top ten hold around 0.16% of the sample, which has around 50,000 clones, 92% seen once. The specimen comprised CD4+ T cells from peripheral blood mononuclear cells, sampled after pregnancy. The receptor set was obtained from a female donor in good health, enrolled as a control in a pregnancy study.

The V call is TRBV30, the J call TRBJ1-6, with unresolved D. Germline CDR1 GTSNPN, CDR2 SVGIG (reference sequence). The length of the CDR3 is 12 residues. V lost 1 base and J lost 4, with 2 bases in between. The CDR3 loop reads CAWSAYNSPLHF. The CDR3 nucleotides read TGTGCCTGGAGTGCGTATAATTCACCCCTCCACTTT.

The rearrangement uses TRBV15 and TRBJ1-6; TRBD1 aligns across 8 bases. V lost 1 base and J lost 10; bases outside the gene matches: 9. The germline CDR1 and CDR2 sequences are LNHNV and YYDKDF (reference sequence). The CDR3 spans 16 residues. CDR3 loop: CATSRGVRGRLSPLHF. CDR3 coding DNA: TGTGCCACCAGCAGAGGGGTCAGGGGGCGCCTCTCACCCCTCCACTTT.

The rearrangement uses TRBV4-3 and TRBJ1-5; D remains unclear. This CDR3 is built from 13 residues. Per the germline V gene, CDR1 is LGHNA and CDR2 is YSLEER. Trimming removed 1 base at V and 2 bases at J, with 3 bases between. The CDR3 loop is CASSQARNQPQHF. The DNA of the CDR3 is TGCGCCAGCAGCCAAGCTCGCAATCAGCCCCAGCATTTT.

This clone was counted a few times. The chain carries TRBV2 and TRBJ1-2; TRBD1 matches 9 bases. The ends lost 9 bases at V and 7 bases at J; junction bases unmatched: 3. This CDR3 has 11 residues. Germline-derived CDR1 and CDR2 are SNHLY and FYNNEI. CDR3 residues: CARDRGGGYTF. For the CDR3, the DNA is TGTGCCAGGGACAGGGGTGGTGGCTACACCTTC.

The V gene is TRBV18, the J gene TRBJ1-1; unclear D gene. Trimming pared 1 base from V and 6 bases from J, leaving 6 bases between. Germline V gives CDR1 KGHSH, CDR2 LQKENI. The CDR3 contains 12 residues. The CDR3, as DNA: TGTGCCAGCTCACCACGGTCAGCTGAAGCTTTCTTT. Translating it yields CASSPRSAEAFF.

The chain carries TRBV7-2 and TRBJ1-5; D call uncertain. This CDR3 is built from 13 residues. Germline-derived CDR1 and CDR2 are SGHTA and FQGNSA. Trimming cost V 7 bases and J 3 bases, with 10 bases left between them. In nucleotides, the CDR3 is TGTGCCAGCACCCGGTCAAACAATCAGCCCCAGCATTTT. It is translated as CASTRSNNQPQHF.

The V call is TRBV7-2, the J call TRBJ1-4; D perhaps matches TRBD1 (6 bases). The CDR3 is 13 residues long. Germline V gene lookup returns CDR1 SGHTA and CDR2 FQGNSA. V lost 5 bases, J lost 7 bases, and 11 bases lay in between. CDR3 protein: CASSQEQGEKLFF. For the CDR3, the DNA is TGTGCCAGCAGCCAAGAACAGGGTGAAAAACTGTTTTTT.

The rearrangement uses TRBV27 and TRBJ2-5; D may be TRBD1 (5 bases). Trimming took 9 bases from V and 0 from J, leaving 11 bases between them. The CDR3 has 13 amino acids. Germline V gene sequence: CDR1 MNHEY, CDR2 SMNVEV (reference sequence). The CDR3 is CASSRGYQETQYF. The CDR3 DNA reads TGTGCCAGTAGTAGGGGCTACCAAGAGACCCAGTACTTC.

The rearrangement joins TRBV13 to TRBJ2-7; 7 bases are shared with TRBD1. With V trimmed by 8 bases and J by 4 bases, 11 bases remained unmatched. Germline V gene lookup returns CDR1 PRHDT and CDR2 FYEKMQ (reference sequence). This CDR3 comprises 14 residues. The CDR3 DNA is TGTGCCAGCCGACGACAGGGACCGGGGTACGAGCAGTACTTC. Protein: CASRRQGPGYEQYF. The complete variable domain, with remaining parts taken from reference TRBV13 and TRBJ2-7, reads AAGVIQSPRHLIKEKRETATLKCYPIPRHDTVYWYQQGPGQDPQFLISFYEKMQSDKGSIPDRFSAQQFSDYHSELNMSSLELGDSALYFCASRRQGPGYEQYFGPGTRLTVT.

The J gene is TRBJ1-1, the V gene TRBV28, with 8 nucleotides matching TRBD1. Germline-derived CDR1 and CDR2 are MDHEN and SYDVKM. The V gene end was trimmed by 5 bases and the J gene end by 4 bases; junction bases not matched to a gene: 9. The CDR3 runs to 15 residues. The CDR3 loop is CASSPHGQGVTEAFF. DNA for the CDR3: TGTGCCAGCAGTCCCCACGGACAGGGTGTCACTGAAGCTTTCTTT.